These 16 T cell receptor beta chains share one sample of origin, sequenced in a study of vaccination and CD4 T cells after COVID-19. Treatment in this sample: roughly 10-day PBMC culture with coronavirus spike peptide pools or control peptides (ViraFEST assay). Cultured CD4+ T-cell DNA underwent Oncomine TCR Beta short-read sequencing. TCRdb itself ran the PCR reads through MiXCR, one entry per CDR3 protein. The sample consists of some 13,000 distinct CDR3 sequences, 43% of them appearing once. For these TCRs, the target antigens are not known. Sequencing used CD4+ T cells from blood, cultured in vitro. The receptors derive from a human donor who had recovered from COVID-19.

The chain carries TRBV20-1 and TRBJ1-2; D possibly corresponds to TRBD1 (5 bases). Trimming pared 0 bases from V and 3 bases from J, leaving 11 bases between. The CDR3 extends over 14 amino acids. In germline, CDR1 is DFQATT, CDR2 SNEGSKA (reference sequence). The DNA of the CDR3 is TGCAGTGCTAGAGAAAGGGGCGGAGACTATGGCTACACCTTC. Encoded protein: CSARERGGDYGYTF.

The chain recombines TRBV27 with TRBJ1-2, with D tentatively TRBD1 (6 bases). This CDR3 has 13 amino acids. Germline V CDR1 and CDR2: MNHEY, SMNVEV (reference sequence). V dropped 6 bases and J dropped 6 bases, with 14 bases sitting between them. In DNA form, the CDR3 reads TGTGCCAGCAGAGAAGTACAGGGAGATGGCTACACCTTC. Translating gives CASREVQGDGYTF.

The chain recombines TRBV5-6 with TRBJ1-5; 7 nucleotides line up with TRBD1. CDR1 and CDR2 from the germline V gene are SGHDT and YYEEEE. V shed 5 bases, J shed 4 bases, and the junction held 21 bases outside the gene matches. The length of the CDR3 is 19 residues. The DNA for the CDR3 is TGTGCCAGCAGATACATTTTCCTGACAGGGCAGGGGGTGAATCAGCCCCAGCATTTT. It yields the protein CASRYIFLTGQGVNQPQHF. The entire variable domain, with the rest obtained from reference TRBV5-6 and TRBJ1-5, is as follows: DAGVTQSPTHLIKTRGQQVTLRCSPKSGHDTVSWYQQALGQGPQFIFQYYEEEERQRGNFPDRFSGHQFPNYSSELNVNALLLGDSALYLCASRYIFLTGQGVNQPQHFGDGTRLSIL.

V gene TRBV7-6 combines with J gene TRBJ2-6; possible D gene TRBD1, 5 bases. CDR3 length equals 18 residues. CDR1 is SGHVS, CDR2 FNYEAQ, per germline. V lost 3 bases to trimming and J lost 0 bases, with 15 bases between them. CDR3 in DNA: TGTGCCAGCAGCTTTAAACGAGGACACTACTCTGGGGCCAACGTCCTGACTTTC. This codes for CASSFKRGHYSGANVLTF.

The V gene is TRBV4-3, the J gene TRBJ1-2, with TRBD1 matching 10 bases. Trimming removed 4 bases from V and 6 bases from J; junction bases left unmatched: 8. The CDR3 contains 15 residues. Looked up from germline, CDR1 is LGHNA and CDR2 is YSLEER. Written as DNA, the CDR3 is TGCGCCAGCAGCCCAGTTCCGGGACAGGGGAATGGCTACACCTTC. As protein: CASSPVPGQGNGYTF.

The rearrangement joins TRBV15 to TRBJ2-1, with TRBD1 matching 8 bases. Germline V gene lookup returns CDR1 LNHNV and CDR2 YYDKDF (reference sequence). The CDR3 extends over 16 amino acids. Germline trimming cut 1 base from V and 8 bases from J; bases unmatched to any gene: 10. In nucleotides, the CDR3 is TGTGCCACCAGCAGAGCCCCACGGGACAGGAGTGATGAGCAGTTCTTC. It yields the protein CATSRAPRDRSDEQFF.

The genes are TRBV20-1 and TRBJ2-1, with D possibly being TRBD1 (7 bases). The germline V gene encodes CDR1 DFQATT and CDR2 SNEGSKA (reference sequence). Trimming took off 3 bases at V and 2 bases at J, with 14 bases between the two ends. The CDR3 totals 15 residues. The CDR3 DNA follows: TGCAGTGCTAGGTCCAGGGGGAGGACCTACAATGAGCAGTTCTTC. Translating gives CSARSRGRTYNEQFF.

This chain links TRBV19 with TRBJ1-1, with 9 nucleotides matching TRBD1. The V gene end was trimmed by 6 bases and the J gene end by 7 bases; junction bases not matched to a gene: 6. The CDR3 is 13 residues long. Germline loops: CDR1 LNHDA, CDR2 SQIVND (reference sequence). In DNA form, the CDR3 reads TGTGCCAGTAGGGAACAGGGGGCAGGTGAAGCTTTCTTT. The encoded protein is CASREQGAGEAFF.

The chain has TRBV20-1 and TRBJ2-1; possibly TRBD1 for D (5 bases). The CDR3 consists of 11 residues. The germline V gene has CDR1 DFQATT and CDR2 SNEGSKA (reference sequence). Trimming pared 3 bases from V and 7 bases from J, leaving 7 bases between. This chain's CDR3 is CSARTDNEQFF. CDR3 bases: TGCAGTGCTAGGACAGATAATGAGCAGTTCTTC.

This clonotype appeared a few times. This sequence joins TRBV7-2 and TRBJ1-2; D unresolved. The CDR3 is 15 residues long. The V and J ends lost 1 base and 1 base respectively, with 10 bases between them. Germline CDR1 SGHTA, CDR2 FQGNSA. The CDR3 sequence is CASSLVATDNYGYTF. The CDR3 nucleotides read TGTGCCAGCAGCTTAGTGGCCACGGATAACTATGGCTACACCTTC.

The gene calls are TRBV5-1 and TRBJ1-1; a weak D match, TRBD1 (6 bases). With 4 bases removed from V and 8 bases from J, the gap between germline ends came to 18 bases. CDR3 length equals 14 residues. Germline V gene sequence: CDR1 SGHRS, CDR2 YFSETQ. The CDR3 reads CASSPTGGALEAFF. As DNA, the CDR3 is TGCGCCAGCAGCCCGACTGGGGGGGCATTAGAAGCTTTCTTT.

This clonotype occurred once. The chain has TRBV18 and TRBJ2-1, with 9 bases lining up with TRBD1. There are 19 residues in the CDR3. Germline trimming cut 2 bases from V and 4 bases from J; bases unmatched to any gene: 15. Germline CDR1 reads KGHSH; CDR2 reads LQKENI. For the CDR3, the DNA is TGTGCCAGCTCACCAACCCGGACAGGGGTCCAGAGGGTGTACAATGAGCAGTTCTTC. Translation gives CASSPTRTGVQRVYNEQFF. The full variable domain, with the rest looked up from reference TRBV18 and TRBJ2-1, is NAGVMQNPRHLVRRRGQEARLRCSPMKGHSHVYWYRQLPEEGLKFMVYLQKENIIDESGMPKERFSAEFPKEGPSILRIQQVVRGDSAAYFCASSPTRTGVQRVYNEQFFGPGTRLTVL.

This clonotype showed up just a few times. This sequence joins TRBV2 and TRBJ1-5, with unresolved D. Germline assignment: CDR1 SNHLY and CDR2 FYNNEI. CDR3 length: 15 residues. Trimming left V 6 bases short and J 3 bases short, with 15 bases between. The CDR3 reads CASRGPRGDNQPQHF. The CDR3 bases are TGTGCCAGCAGGGGTCCGAGAGGAGACAATCAGCCCCAGCATTTT.

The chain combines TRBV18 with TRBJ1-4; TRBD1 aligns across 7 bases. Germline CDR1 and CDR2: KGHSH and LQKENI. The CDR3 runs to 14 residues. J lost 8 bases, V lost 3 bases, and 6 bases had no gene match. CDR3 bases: TGTGCCAGCTCACCGACAGGGTTGGGCGAAAAACTGTTTTTT. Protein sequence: CASSPTGLGEKLFF.

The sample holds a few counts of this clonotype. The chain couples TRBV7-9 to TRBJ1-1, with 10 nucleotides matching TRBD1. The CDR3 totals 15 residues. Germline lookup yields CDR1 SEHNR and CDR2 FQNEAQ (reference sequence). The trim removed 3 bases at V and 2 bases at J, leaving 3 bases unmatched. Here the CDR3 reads CASSFGTGVNTEAFF. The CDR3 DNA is TGTGCCAGCAGCTTCGGGACAGGGGTAAACACTGAAGCTTTCTTT.

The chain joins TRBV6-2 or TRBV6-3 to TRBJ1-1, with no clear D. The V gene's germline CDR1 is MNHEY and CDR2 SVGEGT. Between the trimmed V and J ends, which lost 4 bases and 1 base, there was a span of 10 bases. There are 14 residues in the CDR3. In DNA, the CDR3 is TGTGCCAGCAGTTCTCAAAGACAGAACACTGAAGCTTTCTTT. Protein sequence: CASSSQRQNTEAFF.